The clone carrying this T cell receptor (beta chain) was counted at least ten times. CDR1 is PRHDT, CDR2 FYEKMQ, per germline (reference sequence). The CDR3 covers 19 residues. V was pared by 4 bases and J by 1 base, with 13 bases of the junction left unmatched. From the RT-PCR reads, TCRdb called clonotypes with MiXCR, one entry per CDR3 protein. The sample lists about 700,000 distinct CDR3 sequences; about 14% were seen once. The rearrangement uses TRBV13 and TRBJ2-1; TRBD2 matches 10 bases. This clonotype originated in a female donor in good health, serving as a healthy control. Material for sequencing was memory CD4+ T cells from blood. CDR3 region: CASSSQGQLAGTSYNEQFF. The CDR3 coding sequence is TGTGCCAGCAGCTCCCAGGGGCAACTAGCGGGGACATCCTACAATGAGCAGTTCTTC.